The rows below give T cell receptor beta chains drawn from one sample of a study of graft-versus-host responses after intestinal transplantation. For these receptors, no antigen is known. Some clones are missing from TCRdb's copy, which holds only in-frame ones; the method was immunoSEQ multiplex PCR. The profile covers about 86,000 clones, with about 87% appearing a single time and approximately 0.28% taken by the ten largest. This specimen was unstimulated CD4+ T cells sorted from spleen or lymph node cells, taken before transplant. The receptors shown here come from a human donor who was the organ donor for an intestinal transplant. CDR3s leave out the opening cysteine and the closing phenylalanine or tryptophan. Only part of the rows carry a size: once, few, many, or a class if the clone is expanded.

V gene	J gene	clone size	CDR3 protein
TRBV5-1	TRBJ2-1	-	ASSLGQGSYNEQF
TRBV6-6	TRBJ2-5	once	ASSSLTGPGGTQY
TRBV5-5	TRBJ2-3	-	ASSPGGDWTDTQY
TRBV6-5	TRBJ2-1	once	TSSSLRRLAEDEQF
TRBV27	TRBJ2-1	-	ASSFRWEGSAGGNEQF
TRBV28	TRBJ1-1	-	ASRLRVNTEAF
TRBV28	TRBJ1-2	-	ASSLGGTGEAANYGYT
TRBV9	TRBJ2-1	-	ASSVSAGTYNEQF
TRBV14	TRBJ2-2	-	ASSQPKALNTGELF
TRBV10-3	TRBJ2-7	-	AIRDIGTGRYEQY
TRBV7-2	TRBJ2-3	once	ASSAQGADTQY
TRBV12-2	TRBJ1-6	-	ASRPCRALH
TRBV29-1	TRBJ1-1	-	SVGQADVAF
TRBV5-6	TRBJ2-3	-	ASSLRGGSTDTQY
TRBV5-6	TRBJ1-4	-	ASSRVPGHATNEKLF
TRBV7-2	TRBJ2-1	-	ASSLRPGVAGGNEQF
TRBV18	TRBJ1-2	-	ASSPGRQTNYGYT
TRBV19	TRBJ1-6	-	ASSKQGRSPLH
TRBV30	TRBJ2-3	-	AWGLWRGSSFNTQY
TRBV7-3	TRBJ2-2	-	ASSSRQGAGELF
TRBV9	TRBJ2-4	-	ASSPVTIAGKNIQY
TRBV6-6	TRBJ2-2	-	ASSPQGLDTGELF
TRBV4-1	TRBJ2-7	-	ASSRGTVYEQY
TRBV27	TRBJ1-1	-	ASRVTTGTEAF
TRBV9	TRBJ2-7	-	ASSVDLLAGGSNEQY
TRBV5-4	TRBJ1-2	-	ASSSFGTGAPYT
TRBV5-1	TRBJ1-1	-	ASTPTGSSYTEAF
TRBV28	TRBJ1-2	-	ASSQDRTRGYT
TRBV19	TRBJ2-1	-	ASSIGTSGRAGEQF
TRBV7-3	TRBJ2-7	-	ASSLTGDRPEQY
TRBV2	TRBJ2-2	-	ASRAAGELF
TRBV2	TRBJ2-5	-	ASSRDRQETQY
TRBV19	TRBJ1-2	-	ASSIGPGGVYGYT
TRBV19	TRBJ1-5	-	ASSLFRGDQPQH